This record looks at one TCR beta chain sequence and its context. Its antigen is still unknown. Within one base of it there is no much larger clone, and no base qualities were kept. This record belongs to a study of cytomegalovirus exposure and HLA in healthy donors (dated by TCRdb to about 2017). About the full investigation: An earlier analysis of several hundred of the donors reported 276 Gb of sequence data and 117 million unique TCR beta sequences obtained from about 180 million T cells. An early release covering 550 to 650 HLA-typed donors comprised about 300 gigabases of sequencing data and 85 million to 100 million unique TCR sequences. Of the approximately 400 genotyped donors, less than 90% were placed in the genetic ancestry cluster associated with self-reported Caucasian donors. The aim of the study was to test whether cataloging public T cell receptors could identify signatures of past pathogen exposure. The T cell repertoires of 666 subjects were profiled by immunosequencing and related to cytomegalovirus serostatus. In addition to the first cohort of 650 to 800 subjects, a separate validation cohort of around 110 different subjects was used. To predict cytomegalovirus infection status, the study combined high-throughput TCR immunosequencing, statistical association of individual TCRs with disease status, and machine learning. A later analysis re-analyzed previously published TCR beta repertoires from 550 to 700 donors and added high-resolution HLA genotyping to study TCR occurrence patterns. In the later analysis, no new phenotypic data were used to find candidate immune exposures; instead, reliance was placed on TCR beta sequences and their occurrence across donors. An earlier analysis of 587 of the donors applied high-throughput TCR beta sequencing to assess whether each TCR beta V gene segment acted as functional or pseudogenic. Donor age, sex, ethnicity and CMV serostatus were compiled together with the repertoire data. A later genetic analysis used genome-wide SNP genotypes for about three fifths of the 666 donors, treating that subset as a discovery cohort. Every repertoire in the discovery cohort had been generated on one and the same sequencing platform. Both class I and class II loci were covered by HLA typing, at four-digit resolution. Typing coverage varied by locus: roughly 629-640 donors for A, B, C, DRB1 and DQB1; under 550 for DQA1; about 570 for DPA1; some 470 for DPB1. Roughly five DR-DQ haplotypes were handled as single units for association and clustering, since linkage in the cohort was strong. Among over 350 genotyped donors of the cohort, an average of about 240,000 unique TCR beta nucleotide sequences were sequenced per donor, roughly 18% of them non-productive.

General findings and caveats noted by the study authors: Because counts were too low, fewer than 20 rarely observed V segments, including chromosome 9 orphons, were excluded from the earlier analysis of some 590 of the donors. Immune exposure information for the cohort was limited to CMV serostatus. Cytomegalovirus status was reported to be diagnosed by the classifier with high specificity and sensitivity in both the original and validation cohorts. Some IMGT-functional V segments, including TRBV6-2 and TRBV6-3, could not be told apart with the 87-base-pair reads, so those segments were excluded. Strong co-occurrence of HLA alleles, especially DR and DQ, made assigning TCR associations to individual alleles difficult. A later analysis reported that several top co-occurrence clusters appeared linked to parvovirus B19, influenza, CMV and Epstein-Barr virus. While some public TCRs were present in many individuals, most TCR sequences turned up only very rarely across donors. Only TCR beta chains were sequenced in this cohort, and the absence of alpha or paired-chain data limited detectable features. The study gave a list of over 150 TCR beta chains associated with cytomegalovirus. A few of the identified cytomegalovirus-associated TCR beta chains were confirmed in vitro to be specific for cytomegalovirus antigens. In a later analysis, HLA-associated TCR beta chains were found to be more clonally expanded and to have lower generation probabilities than equally common non-associated chains. The presence/absence analyses assumed that sequencing depth was roughly uniform across donors, and that assumption may not be true. A cluster of highly shared sequence variants was judged likely to represent a technical artifact of the sequencing pipeline. The authors suggested that the approach could potentially be extended to other disease states and immunological phenotypes. Compared with the 666-donor mean, donors in an Asian-associated ancestry cluster had fewer N-insertions in productive TCRs, according to a later genetic analysis. A later analysis associated some 17,000 TCR beta sequences with specific HLA alleles at a false discovery rate of 0.05. In a later analysis, the rate of TCR association differed among HLA loci, with DRB1 alleles having the most associated TCRs and HLA-C alleles having the fewest. A later analysis found that most CMV-associated TCR beta chains appeared HLA-restricted, with HLA associations seemingly driven largely by CMV exposure. A further reported finding was that TCR beta sequences accurately predicted the HLA-A and HLA-B alleles for most subjects in the first cohort. An association between a missense DCLRE1C variant and V-gene and J-gene trimming of TCR beta chains was found in a later genetic analysis and replicated in an independent cohort. Linkage disequilibrium might explain the correlated functional status among segregating V segments, but an unknown experimental factor could not be ruled out. In an earlier analysis of around 600 of the donors, most TCR beta V segments appeared in productive rearrangements about 87% or about 30% of the time, broadly matching IMGT annotations. HLA typing was unavailable for some donors at each locus, so association tests used only the typed subset.

In total, over 600 healthy bone marrow donors made up the cohort. At the time of sampling, every cohort member was nominally healthy, though immune exposures that went unrecorded were likely present. The donor was CMV seronegative and belonged to the group of under 400 seronegative cohort members. Every donor gave a peripheral blood sample, and the peripheral blood mononuclear cells from that sample were used for TCR beta sequencing. The Qiagen DNeasy Blood Extraction Kit was used to extract genomic DNA from the blood cell samples. Counted from cysteine to phenylalanine, this CDR3 has 13 amino acids. The retained sequence is limited to the CDR3, 39 bases, with the frame set at the first base. For CDR1 and CDR2, the germline V gene (reference sequence) lists SEHNR and FQNEAQ. V was cut back by 5 bases and J by 5 bases, leaving a gap of 12 bases between them. The library was prepared using the immunoSEQ multiplex PCR assay. For the multiplex PCR, a mixture combining 60 forward primers for TCR Vbeta segments and 13 reverse primers for TCR Jbeta segments was used. Amplification of the CDR3 region of rearranged TCR beta genes was performed with a multiplex PCR assay on genomic DNA. Amplified TCR beta libraries were sequenced as 87-base-pair reads on the Illumina HiSeq System. As for how the authors treated the data: Across the 666 repertoires, a later analysis counted 60 million to 90 million unique TCR beta chains, 9.5 million to 13 million of which were shared by at least two donors. To remove PCR and sequencing errors, raw reads were error-corrected and collapsed into unique sequences using a nearest-neighbor algorithm that merged closely related sequences. Alignment of CDR3 sequences to IMGT reference sequences was used to assign V, D and J gene segments. For a sequence to be retained, a match of at least six nucleotides was required to both a V gene segment and a J gene segment. A rearrangement was called productive if the CDR3 had no stop codons and remained in frame with V and J, and every other rearrangement was called non-productive. CDR3 was defined according to IMGT convention as the region running from the second conserved V-encoded cysteine to the conserved J-encoded phenylalanine. In an earlier analysis of around 600 of the donors, sequences lacking an unambiguous match to a single V gene segment were excluded. In an earlier analysis of approximately 550 of the donors, V segments were called functional above 56.7% productive rearrangements and were called segregating when the between-donor standard deviation exceeded 5%. To diagnose cytomegalovirus status from the catalog of TCR beta chain sequences, a statistical classification framework was built. A later analysis assigned V and J genes by comparing TCR nucleotide sequences with IMGT/GENE-DB human TR gene sequences. A later analysis assigned CDR3 sequences and most-parsimonious VDJ recombination scenarios with the TCRdist pipeline. In a later analysis, every TCR beta chain was defined by the combination of its CDR3 amino acid sequence and its V-gene family, and reads without a unique V-gene family were dropped. To address suspected cross-contamination and a sequencing artifact, a later analysis removed several hundred highly shared, low-generation-probability nucleotide sequences. A later analysis calculated a clonal expansion index for each public chain from normalized within-repertoire ranks of inferred template counts. In a later analysis, generation probabilities were computed with a VDJ recombination model fitted to out-of-frame rearrangements, and the resulting probabilities were checked against IGoR. In a later analysis, TCR-TCR, TCR-HLA and TCR-CMV co-occurrence was scored with hypergeometric tests, and a repertoire-size bias correction was applied to TCR pairs. False discovery rates were estimated in a later analysis by permuting HLA or CMV assignments 20 times. In a later analysis, co-occurring TCRs were grouped with DBSCAN, and TCRdist sequence similarity was added when clustering was performed within HLA-allele-positive subsets. Repertoires with fewer than 30,000 or more than 120,000 public chains were left out of co-occurrence clustering, as were five repertoires with anomalous nucleotide sharing. TCRdb re-hosts the immuneACCESS table, in-frame sequences only. Its copies lack some clones; in the studies checked, an unresolved V gene accounts for under half of them, and the cause for the rest is not known. V, J and clone size reflect that table, while D and trimming were determined from the DNA. Across this sample there are under 200,000 clones, with 80% to 85% seen only once. The top ten clonotypes cover around 0.97% of the sample.

The V and J genes are TRBV7-9 and TRBJ2-5; no D segment can be confidently identified. The sequenced sample was PBMCs. The clonotype originates from a man aged 25 to 45 in good health and CMV-seronegative. The CDR3 in this case is CASSPPLGETQYF. The base sequence is TGTGCCAGCAGCCCACCCCTAGGTGAGACCCAGTACTTC.